Listed here are 25 T cell receptor beta chains from one sample, sequenced in a study of blood T cell repertoires in COVID-19. The data were produced by immunoSEQ multiplex PCR, yet TCRdb's version contains in-frame clones alone and is incomplete. The sample has tens of thousands of clones; less than 85% are singletons. Sequencing input: peripheral blood. These receptors were obtained from a human donor in a cohort sampled during active COVID-19.

The rearrangement uses TRBV5-6 and TRBJ1-1; the D is unclear. V lost 1 base and J 3 bases, leaving 10 bases between the germline ends. Germline V gives CDR1 SGHDT, CDR2 YYEEEE. This CDR3 has 14 amino acids. CDR3 coding DNA: TGTGCCAGCAGCTTGTATCTGGCGGACACTGAAGCTTTCTTT. Its translation: CASSLYLADTEAFF.

This chain uses TRBV19 with TRBJ2-2, with a tentative D call TRBD2 (7 bases). This CDR3 comprises 15 residues. The germline V and J ends were trimmed by 3 bases and 4 bases, with 12 bases remaining between them. Germline values: CDR1 LNHDA, CDR2 SQIVND (reference sequence). The CDR3 sequence: CASSIGGLITGELFF. CDR3 in DNA: TGTGCCAGTAGTATCGGGGGGCTCATCACCGGGGAGCTGTTTTTT.

V is TRBV11-2 and J is TRBJ1-1; D unclear. Germline V gene lookup returns CDR1 SGHAT and CDR2 FQNNGV. CDR3 length: 11 amino acids. V was trimmed by 5 bases and J by 1 base, leaving 2 bases between them. The CDR3 protein is CASSQNTEAFF. CDR3 DNA sequence: TGTGCCAGCAGCCAGAACACTGAAGCTTTCTTT.

The chain couples TRBV5-5 to TRBJ2-6, with TRBD1 as a possible D gene (5 bases). Germline values: CDR1 SGHKS, CDR2 YYEKEE (reference sequence). The V end was cut by 2 bases, the J end by 0 bases, with 15 bases between. This CDR3 has 18 residues. CDR3 coding DNA: TGTGCCAGCAGCTTTGGTACAGGCCCCAGCTCTGGGGCCAACGTCCTGACTTTC. Translation: CASSFGTGPSSGANVLTF. The complete variable domain, with remaining parts taken from reference TRBV5-5 and TRBJ2-6, reads DAGVTQSPTHLIKTRGQQVTLRCSPISGHKSVSWYQQVLGQGPQFIFQYYEKEERGRGNFPDRFSARQFPNYSSELNVNALLLGDSALYLCASSFGTGPSSGANVLTFGAGSRLTVL.

The chain is built from TRBV4-2 and TRBJ2-7; 10 bases are a match to TRBD1. Germline V lookup: CDR1 LGHNA, CDR2 YNFKEQ. Trimming removed 1 base from V and 7 bases from J; junction bases left unmatched: 10. This CDR3 region has 16 residues. CDR3 sequence: CASSQGGMTGGGEQYF. Here the CDR3 DNA reads TGTGCCAGCAGCCAAGGGGGCATGACAGGGGGCGGGGAGCAGTACTTC.

Concerning this clone itself: The junction differs from germline at one of its ends, possibly a read error. The chain carries TRBV9 and TRBJ2-2; possibly TRBD2 for D (6 bases). The CDR3 contains 14 residues. Germline CDR1 SGDLS, CDR2 YYNGEE. CDR3 sequence (DNA): TGTGCCAGCAGCGTCCATTTGGGGGACGGGGGGCTGTTTTTT. Translation gives CASSVHLGDGGLFF.

This chain connects TRBV2 to TRBJ2-6, with 8 bases that match TRBD1. Germline V gene data show CDR1 as SNHLY and CDR2 as FYNNEI. This CDR3 has 17 amino acids. The V segment lost 9 bases and the J segment 0 bases; nucleotides outside the gene matches: 10. CDR3 sequence reads: CARLSGQDPSGANVLTF. CDR3 sequence (DNA): TGTGCCAGACTATCGGGACAGGACCCCTCTGGGGCCAACGTCCTGACTTTC.

V gene TRBV7-2 combines with J gene TRBJ2-1, with 9 bases lining up with TRBD2. With 2 bases clipped from V and 0 bases from J, the junction kept 2 bases outside the gene matches. The germline CDR1 and CDR2 sequences are SGHTA and FQGNSA. This CDR3 contains 16 residues. This chain's CDR3 is CASSLRRGGSYNEQFF. Here the CDR3 DNA reads TGTGCCAGCAGCTTACGGCGGGGGGGCTCCTACAATGAGCAGTTCTTC.

This chain links TRBV5-1 with TRBJ2-1, with 10 bases that match TRBD2. Unmatched junction bases numbered 5, after V lost 2 bases and J lost 0 bases. Germline-derived CDR1 and CDR2 are SGHRS and YFSETQ. The CDR3 length is 17 residues. The CDR3 here is CASSLSGGASSYNEQFF. The CDR3 nucleotides are TGCGCCAGCAGCTTAAGCGGGGGGGCGAGCTCCTACAATGAGCAGTTCTTC.

The rearrangement links TRBV28 to TRBJ1-5; D remains unclear. Trimming removed 6 bases from V and 0 bases from J, with 21 bases in between. This CDR3 comprises 18 residues. In germline, CDR1 is MDHEN, CDR2 SYDVKM. This chain's CDR3 is CASSERRRGLNSNQPQHF. CDR3 DNA sequence: TGTGCCAGCAGCGAACGACGGCGAGGGTTAAATAGCAATCAGCCCCAGCATTTT.

V gene TRBV6-1 combines with J gene TRBJ2-7; 14 bases match TRBD2. Germline V CDR1 and CDR2: MNHNS, SASEGT. J was trimmed by 5 bases and V by 2 bases; bases with no gene match: 14. The CDR3 loop spans 19 amino acids. CDR3 in amino acids: CASSEPQGLAGARSDEQYF. Here the CDR3 DNA reads TGTGCCAGCAGTGAACCCCAGGGACTAGCGGGGGCGCGAAGTGACGAGCAGTACTTC.

This rearrangement joins TRBV6-6 to TRBJ1-4; 7 bases match TRBD1. The germline V gene encodes CDR1 MNHNY and CDR2 SVGAGI (reference sequence). V shed 6 bases, J shed 8 bases, and the junction held 6 bases outside the gene matches. The CDR3 spans 13 residues. As DNA, the CDR3 is TGTGCCAGCAGACGACAGGGAGGCGAAAAACTGTTTTTT. This codes for CASRRQGGEKLFF.

This clone was observed once. The V call is TRBV5-1, the J call TRBJ2-5, with D tentatively TRBD1 (5 bases). Between the trimmed V and J ends, which lost 2 bases and 1 base, there was a span of 12 bases. CDR1 SGHRS and CDR2 YFSETQ come from the germline V gene. The CDR3 sequence is 15 residues long. CDR3 loop: CASSFAPGSQETQYF. DNA of the CDR3: TGCGCCAGCAGCTTTGCGCCAGGGTCCCAAGAGACCCAGTACTTC.

V and J are TRBV23-1 and TRBJ2-1; D is unresolved. TRBV23-1 is annotated as an ORF whose role is uncertain. The ends were cut back, 0 bases at V and 0 bases at J, with 9 bases in the middle. CDR3 size: 16 residues. The CDR3 protein is CASSQSEQSSYNEQFF. CDR3 sequence (DNA): TGCGCCAGCAGTCAATCAGAACAGTCCTCCTACAATGAGCAGTTCTTC.

The V call is TRBV28, the J call TRBJ1-4; D is unclear. Germline V gene sequence: CDR1 MDHEN, CDR2 SYDVKM. Between the trimmed V and J ends, which lost 6 bases and 12 bases, there was a span of 17 bases. CDR3 length: 13 residues. Here the CDR3 DNA reads TGTGCCAGCAGCCCAGGACTATACGGGGAACTGTTTTTT. It translates to CASSPGLYGELFF.

The chain joins TRBV5-4 to TRBJ2-7, with D possibly TRBD2 on 7 matching bases. Between the trimmed V and J ends, which lost 2 bases and 5 bases, there was a span of 20 bases. The CDR3 is 16 residues long. The germline V gene has CDR1 SGHNT and CDR2 YYREEE (reference sequence). The CDR3 DNA sequence: TGTGCCAGCAGCTTACGCGGGGGCCAGGGTGCCAACGAGCAGTACTTC. Residues: CASSLRGGQGANEQYF.

The V call is TRBV19, the J call TRBJ2-1; 8 nucleotides agree with TRBD1. In germline, CDR1 is LNHDA, CDR2 SQIVND (reference sequence). Trimming at V came to 8 bases and at J to 9 bases, leaving 9 bases not matched to a gene. This CDR3 comprises 13 residues. As DNA, the CDR3 is TGTGCCAGTTCGGGACAGGCTTTTCCTGAGCAGTTCTTC. This gives the protein CASSGQAFPEQFF.

The V gene is TRBV3-1 (or the pseudogene TRBV3-2), the J gene TRBJ2-2, with 9 bases matching TRBD1. The germline CDR1 and CDR2 sequences are LGHDT and YNNKEL (reference sequence). This CDR3 contains 16 residues. The J segment lost 5 bases and the V segment lost 4 bases, leaving 8 bases of the junction unmatched. Here the CDR3 reads CASSPALGQGTGELFF. As DNA, the CDR3 is TGTGCCAGCAGCCCCGCACTCGGACAGGGGACCGGGGAGCTGTTTTTT.

J is TRBJ1-3 and V is TRBV7-2, with 8 bases aligning to TRBD1. The CDR3 contains 14 residues. V lost 5 bases and J lost 4; bases outside the gene matches: 4. The germline V gene encodes CDR1 SGHTA and CDR2 FQGNSA. In DNA form, the CDR3 reads TGTGCCAGCAGCCGGACAGGGTCCGGAAACACCATATATTTT. The encoded protein is CASSRTGSGNTIYF.

This chain uses TRBV3-1 (or the pseudogene TRBV3-2) with TRBJ1-1, with D maybe TRBD1 (6 bases). This CDR3 is 14 amino acids long. Germline CDR1 is LGHDT and CDR2 is YNNKEL (reference sequence). V lost 4 bases to trimming and J lost 1 base, with 10 bases between them. The CDR3 DNA reads TGTGCCAGCAGCCTCGGGACATCGAACACTGAAGCTTTCTTT. It specifies CASSLGTSNTEAFF.

This rearrangement joins TRBV5-6 to TRBJ1-2, with D maybe TRBD1 (6 bases). The CDR3 has 16 residues. CDR1 and CDR2 (germline): SGHDT, YYEEEE. The V end lost 0 bases, the J end lost 4 bases, and 16 bases lay between the germline ends. CDR3 bases: TGTGCCAGCAGCTTGGTAGGGACACGGATGTTCTATGGCTACACCTTC. Encoded protein: CASSLVGTRMFYGYTF.

J is TRBJ1-2 and V is TRBV23-1; D is undetermined. TRBV23-1 belongs to the ORF category, with a function that is uncertain. V was pared by 3 bases and J by 0 bases, with 8 bases between. This CDR3 comprises 14 residues. The CDR3, as DNA: TGCGCCAGCAGTCACTCAGTTACTAACTATGGCTACACCTTC. This sequence encodes CASSHSVTNYGYTF.

This clone has a handful of counts. V usage is TRBV21-1 and J usage is TRBJ1-5. TRBV21-1 is an annotated pseudogene. This CDR3 region has 15 residues. In nucleotides, the CDR3 is TGTGCCAGCAGCAAAGATCAACGGCGGGATCAGCCCCAGCATTTT. It translates to CASSKDQRRDQPQHF.

The genes are TRBV10-3 and TRBJ2-1, with D maybe TRBD1 (5 bases). Germline V lookup: CDR1 ENHRY, CDR2 SYGVKD. The CDR3 has 17 residues. V lost 0 bases and J lost 2, with 14 bases in between. CDR3 sequence reads: CAISESVLDITYNEQFF. The CDR3 coding sequence is TGTGCCATCAGTGAGTCGGTTCTGGACATTACCTACAATGAGCAGTTCTTC.

This chain connects TRBV5-1 to TRBJ2-5; the match to TRBD1 covers 10 bases. Germline lookup yields CDR1 SGHRS and CDR2 YFSETQ. The CDR3 has 14 amino acids. Trimming took 4 bases from V and 4 from J; bases not matched to a gene: 4. Here the CDR3 reads CASSDRGLGETQYF. CDR3 in DNA: TGCGCCAGCAGCGACAGGGGGCTGGGAGAGACCCAGTACTTC.